This T cell receptor beta chain was found in a study of technical replicates of blood from a handful of donors. With V trimmed by 10 bases and J by 0 bases, 5 bases remained unmatched. The CDR3 runs 13 residues. Per germline, CDR1 WSHSY and CDR2 SAAADI. The data were produced by immunoSEQ multiplex PCR, yet TCRdb's version contains in-frame clones alone and is incomplete. This table has about 16,000 clones, around nine tenths appearing once. The sequenced material came from PBMCs. V is TRBV10-2 and J is TRBJ1-1; 7 bases match TRBD1. The clonotype originates from a human donor in good health. The CDR3 nucleotides are TGCGCCACTTACAGGGGCTTGAACACTGAAGCTTTCTTT. This translates into CATYRGLNTEAFF.